This is a list of T cell receptor beta chains from one sample in a study of cytomegalovirus exposure and HLA in healthy donors. Repertoires were generated with immunoSEQ multiplex PCR, while TCRdb's copy carries only in-frame clones and drops some. Here the sample spans about 76,000 clones, 65% to 85% being singletons. Source material: PBMCs. The receptors shown here come from a middle-aged woman in good health and CMV-seropositive. The CDR3 runs from the conserved cysteine through the conserved F or W. A D gene is named only where the DNA matches it firmly. Rows give clone size only sometimes, using once, few, many, or a class for an expanded clone.

abundance: -
d_gene: TRBD2
v_gene: TRBV2
j_gene: TRBJ2-7
CDR3aa: CASSGTSVPFSYEQYF
CDR3nt: TGTGCCAGCAGCGGGACTAGCGTACCGTTCTCCTACGAGCAGTACTTC

abundance: few
d_gene: TRBD1
v_gene: TRBV2
j_gene: TRBJ1-1
CDR3aa: CASTGQGNTEAFF
CDR3nt: TGTGCCAGCACTGGACAGGGTAACACTGAAGCTTTCTTT

abundance: -
d_gene: -
v_gene: TRBV5-1
j_gene: TRBJ2-7
CDR3aa: CASSFVGGEQYF
CDR3nt: TGCGCCAGCAGCTTTGTGGGGGGCGAGCAGTACTTC

abundance: many
d_gene: -
v_gene: TRBV5-8
j_gene: TRBJ2-1
CDR3aa: CASSLYQGQGNEQFF
CDR3nt: TGTGCCAGCAGCTTGTACCAGGGGCAAGGCAATGAGCAGTTCTTC

abundance: -
d_gene: -
v_gene: TRBV7-6
j_gene: TRBJ1-5
CDR3aa: CASAGGAGQPQHF
CDR3nt: TGTGCCAGCGCGGGGGGGGCTGGGCAGCCCCAGCATTTT

abundance: -
d_gene: TRBD1
v_gene: TRBV5-1
j_gene: TRBJ1-1
CDR3aa: CASSLAPRGRLDTEAFF
CDR3nt: TGCGCCAGCAGCTTGGCGCCCAGGGGGCGCCTGGACACTGAAGCTTTCTTT

abundance: -
d_gene: TRBD2
v_gene: TRBV7-9
j_gene: TRBJ2-7
CDR3aa: CASSPRGGPNYYEQYF
CDR3nt: TGTGCCAGCAGCCCGCGGGGGGGACCAAACTACTACGAGCAGTACTTC

abundance: -
d_gene: TRBD2
v_gene: TRBV5-1
j_gene: TRBJ2-5
CDR3aa: CASSLGLAGGIQETQYF
CDR3nt: TGCGCCAGCAGCTTGGGGCTAGCGGGAGGGATTCAAGAGACCCAGTACTTC

abundance: many
d_gene: TRBD1
v_gene: TRBV23-1
j_gene: TRBJ2-1
CDR3aa: CASRPDRGNEQFF
CDR3nt: TGCGCCAGCAGACCGGACAGGGGCAATGAGCAGTTCTTC

abundance: once
d_gene: -
v_gene: TRBV7-2
j_gene: TRBJ2-1
CDR3aa: CASSLAREDEQFF
CDR3nt: TGTGCCAGCAGCTTAGCCAGGGAGGATGAGCAGTTCTTC

abundance: -
d_gene: TRBD1
v_gene: TRBV4-1
j_gene: TRBJ1-2
CDR3aa: CASSQDPGTGRSYGYTF
CDR3nt: TGCGCCAGCAGCCAAGACCCGGGGACAGGGAGGAGTTATGGCTACACCTTC

abundance: -
d_gene: -
v_gene: TRBV14
j_gene: TRBJ2-7
CDR3aa: CASSQDIGDVGSYEQYF
CDR3nt: TGTGCCAGCAGCCAAGATATTGGAGACGTAGGCTCCTACGAGCAGTACTTC

abundance: -
d_gene: TRBD2
v_gene: TRBV9
j_gene: TRBJ2-1
CDR3aa: CASSPELASGRFEQFF
CDR3nt: TGTGCCAGCAGCCCAGAGTTGGCTAGCGGGAGATTTGAGCAGTTCTTC

abundance: -
d_gene: -
v_gene: TRBV7-2
j_gene: TRBJ1-3
CDR3aa: CASSPHPSSGNTIYF
CDR3nt: TGTGCCAGCAGCCCCCATCCCAGCTCTGGAAACACCATATATTTT

abundance: few
d_gene: -
v_gene: TRBV2
j_gene: TRBJ2-7
CDR3aa: CASSPFGRSYEQYF
CDR3nt: TGTGCCAGCAGTCCTTTTGGGAGGTCCTACGAGCAGTACTTC

abundance: -
d_gene: -
v_gene: TRBV5-1
j_gene: TRBJ1-2
CDR3aa: CASRSGVNYGYTF
CDR3nt: TGCGCCAGCAGGTCGGGGGTGAACTATGGCTACACCTTC

abundance: -
d_gene: TRBD1
v_gene: TRBV7-8
j_gene: TRBJ2-4
CDR3aa: CASSERQGLAKNIQYF
CDR3nt: TGTGCCAGCAGCGAACGACAGGGATTAGCCAAAAACATTCAGTACTTC

abundance: -
d_gene: -
v_gene: TRBV2
j_gene: TRBJ1-2
CDR3aa: CASRRDLLGYTF
CDR3nt: TGTGCCAGCAGGAGGGATCTATTGGGCTACACCTTC

abundance: -
d_gene: -
v_gene: TRBV19
j_gene: TRBJ2-3
CDR3aa: CASRGQMGSTDTQYF
CDR3nt: TGTGCCAGTAGAGGACAGATGGGAAGCACAGATACGCAGTATTTT

abundance: -
d_gene: -
v_gene: TRBV11-2
j_gene: TRBJ2-5
CDR3aa: CASSLRLEETQYF
CDR3nt: TGTGCCAGCAGCCTCAGACTAGAAGAGACCCAGTACTTC

abundance: few
d_gene: TRBD2
v_gene: TRBV10-3
j_gene: TRBJ2-7
CDR3aa: CAISSGLAGEVQYF
CDR3nt: TGTGCCATCAGTAGTGGACTAGCGGGAGAGGTGCAGTACTTC

abundance: few
d_gene: TRBD2
v_gene: TRBV7-2
j_gene: TRBJ2-5
CDR3aa: CASSPRVGGTSGTGTQYF
CDR3nt: TGTGCCAGCAGCCCCCGGGTTGGGGGGACTAGCGGGACGGGGACCCAGTACTTC

abundance: -
d_gene: TRBD2
v_gene: TRBV30
j_gene: TRBJ2-1
CDR3aa: CAWNPGRLAGYNEQFF
CDR3nt: TGTGCCTGGAACCCGGGGCGACTAGCGGGTTACAATGAGCAGTTCTTC

abundance: -
d_gene: TRBD1
v_gene: TRBV27
j_gene: TRBJ2-7
CDR3aa: CASSVPGQVDEQYF
CDR3nt: TGTGCCAGCAGTGTCCCGGGACAGGTTGACGAGCAGTACTTC

abundance: -
d_gene: -
v_gene: TRBV18
j_gene: TRBJ1-2
CDR3aa: CASSPLEQGPILTRVDYGYTF
CDR3nt: TGTGCCAGCTCACCACTCGAACAGGGTCCCATACTGACCAGGGTTGACTATGGCTACACCTTC

abundance: few
d_gene: -
v_gene: TRBV28
j_gene: TRBJ1-5
CDR3aa: CASRAEYSNQPQHF
CDR3nt: TGTGCCAGCAGGGCGGAATATAGCAATCAGCCCCAGCATTTT

abundance: -
d_gene: TRBD2
v_gene: TRBV9
j_gene: TRBJ2-3
CDR3aa: CASSVSGVAGVTDTQYF
CDR3nt: TGTGCCAGCAGCGTATCAGGAGTAGCGGGAGTTACAGATACGCAGTATTTT

abundance: -
d_gene: TRBD2
v_gene: TRBV19
j_gene: TRBJ2-1
CDR3aa: CASSPTSGGSNEQFF
CDR3nt: TGTGCCAGTAGCCCGACTAGCGGGGGGTCGAATGAGCAGTTCTTC

abundance: once
d_gene: -
v_gene: TRBV14
j_gene: TRBJ2-5
CDR3aa: CASSQGVGRGETQYF
CDR3nt: TGTGCCAGCAGCCAAGGTGTAGGTCGGGGAGAGACCCAGTACTTC

abundance: -
d_gene: -
v_gene: TRBV30
j_gene: TRBJ1-1
CDR3aa: CAWGEQDEAFF
CDR3nt: TGTGCCTGGGGGGAACAGGATGAAGCTTTCTTT

abundance: -
d_gene: TRBD1
v_gene: TRBV15
j_gene: TRBJ1-4
CDR3aa: CATSRDGQGFEEKLFF
CDR3nt: TGTGCCACCAGCAGAGATGGACAGGGTTTTGAAGAAAAACTGTTTTTT

abundance: -
d_gene: -
v_gene: TRBV10-2
j_gene: TRBJ1-2
CDR3aa: CASSEKARGVDYGYTF
CDR3nt: TGCGCCAGCAGTGAGAAAGCCAGGGGCGTGGACTATGGCTACACCTTC

abundance: -
d_gene: TRBD2
v_gene: TRBV10-1
j_gene: TRBJ2-3
CDR3aa: CASSVAGAGPDTQYF
CDR3nt: TGCGCCAGCAGTGTCGCGGGAGCGGGCCCAGATACGCAGTATTTT

abundance: many
d_gene: -
v_gene: TRBV6-6
j_gene: TRBJ1-5
CDR3aa: CASSYLAGQQPQHF
CDR3nt: TGTGCCAGCAGTTACTTGGCAGGGCAACAGCCCCAGCATTTT

abundance: once
d_gene: -
v_gene: TRBV6-8
j_gene: TRBJ1-2
CDR3aa: CASFVRDTINYGYTF
CDR3nt: TGTGCCAGCTTTGTCCGGGACACGATTAACTATGGCTACACCTTC

abundance: -
d_gene: TRBD1
v_gene: TRBV27
j_gene: TRBJ2-6
CDR3aa: CASSSRTGTGANVLTF
CDR3nt: TGTGCCAGCAGTTCAAGGACAGGGACTGGGGCCAACGTCCTGACTTTC

abundance: -
d_gene: -
v_gene: TRBV14
j_gene: TRBJ2-7
CDR3aa: CASSPRRDSYEQYF
CDR3nt: TGTGCCAGCAGCCCCCGGCGGGACTCCTACGAGCAGTACTTC